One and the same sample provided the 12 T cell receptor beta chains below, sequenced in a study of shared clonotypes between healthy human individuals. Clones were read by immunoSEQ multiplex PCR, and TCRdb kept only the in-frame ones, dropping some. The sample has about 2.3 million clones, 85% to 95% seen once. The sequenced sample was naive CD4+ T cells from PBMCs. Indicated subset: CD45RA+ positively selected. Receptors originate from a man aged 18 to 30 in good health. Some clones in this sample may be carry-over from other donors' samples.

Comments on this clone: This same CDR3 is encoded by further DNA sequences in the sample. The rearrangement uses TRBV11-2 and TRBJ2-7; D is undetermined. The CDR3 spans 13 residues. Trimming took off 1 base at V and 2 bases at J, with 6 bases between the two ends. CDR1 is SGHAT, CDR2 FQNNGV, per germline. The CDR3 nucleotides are TGTGCCAGCAGCTTAGTGGCCCCCTACGAGCAGTACTTC. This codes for CASSLVAPYEQYF. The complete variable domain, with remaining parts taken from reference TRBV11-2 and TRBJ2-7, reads EAGVAQSPRYKIIEKRQSVAFWCNPISGHATLYWYQQILGQGPKLLIQFQNNGVVDDSQLPKDRFSAERLKGVDSTLKIQPAKLEDSAVYLCASSLVAPYEQYFGPGTRLTVT.

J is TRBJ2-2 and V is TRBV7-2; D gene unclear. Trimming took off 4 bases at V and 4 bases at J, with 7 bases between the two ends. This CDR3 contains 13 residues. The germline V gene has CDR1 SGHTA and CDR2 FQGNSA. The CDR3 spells CASSSQTTGELFF. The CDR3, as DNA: TGTGCCAGCAGCTCTCAGACCACCGGGGAGCTGTTTTTT.

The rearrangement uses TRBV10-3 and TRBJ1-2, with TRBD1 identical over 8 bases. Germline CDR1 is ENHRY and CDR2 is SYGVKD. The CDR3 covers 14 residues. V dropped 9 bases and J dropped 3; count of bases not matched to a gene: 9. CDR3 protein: CAILPQGDDYGYTF. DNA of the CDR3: TGTGCCATATTACCACAGGGGGACGACTATGGCTACACCTTC.

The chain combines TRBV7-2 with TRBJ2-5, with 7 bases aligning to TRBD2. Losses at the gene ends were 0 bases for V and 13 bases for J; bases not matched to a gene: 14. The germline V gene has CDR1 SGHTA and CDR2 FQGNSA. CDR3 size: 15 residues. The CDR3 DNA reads TGTGCCAGCAGCTTAGCCGAGCGGGATTCAGCCGGAGGGTACTTC. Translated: CASSLAERDSAGGYF.

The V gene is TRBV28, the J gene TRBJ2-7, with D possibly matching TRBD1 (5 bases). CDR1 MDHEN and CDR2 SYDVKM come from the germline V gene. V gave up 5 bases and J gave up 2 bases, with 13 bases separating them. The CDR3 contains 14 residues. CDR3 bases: TGTGCCAGCAGTCTCCGACAGACTCCCTACGAGCAGTACTTC. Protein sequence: CASSLRQTPYEQYF.

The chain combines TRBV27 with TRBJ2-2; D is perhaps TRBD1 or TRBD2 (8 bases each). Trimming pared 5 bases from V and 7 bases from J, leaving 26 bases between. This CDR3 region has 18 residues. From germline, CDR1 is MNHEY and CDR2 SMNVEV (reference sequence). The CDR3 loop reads CASSPGGLRGRPDGELFF. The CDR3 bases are TGTGCCAGCAGTCCAGGGGGCCTACGCGGGAGGCCCGACGGGGAGCTGTTTTTT.

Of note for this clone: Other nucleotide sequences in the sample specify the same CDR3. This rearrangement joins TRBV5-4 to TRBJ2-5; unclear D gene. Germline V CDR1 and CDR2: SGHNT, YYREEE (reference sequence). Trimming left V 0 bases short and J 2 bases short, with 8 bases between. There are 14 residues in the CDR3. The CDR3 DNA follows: TGTGCCAGCAGCTTGGCGGCAGGACAAGAGACCCAGTACTTC. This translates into CASSLAAGQETQYF.

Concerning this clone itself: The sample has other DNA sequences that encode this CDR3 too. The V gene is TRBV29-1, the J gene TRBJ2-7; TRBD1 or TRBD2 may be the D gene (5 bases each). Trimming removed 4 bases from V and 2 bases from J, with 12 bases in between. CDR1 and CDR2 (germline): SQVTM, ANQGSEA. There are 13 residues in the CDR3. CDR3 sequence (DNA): TGCAGCGTTGCCGGGACGTTAACCTACGAGCAGTACTTC. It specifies CSVAGTLTYEQYF.

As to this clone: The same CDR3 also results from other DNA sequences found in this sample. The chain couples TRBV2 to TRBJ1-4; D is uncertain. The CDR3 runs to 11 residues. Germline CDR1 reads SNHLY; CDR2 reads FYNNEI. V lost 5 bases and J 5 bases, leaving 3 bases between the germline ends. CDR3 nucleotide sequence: TGTGCCAGCAGTAGAAATGAAAAACTGTTTTTT. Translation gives CASSRNEKLFF.

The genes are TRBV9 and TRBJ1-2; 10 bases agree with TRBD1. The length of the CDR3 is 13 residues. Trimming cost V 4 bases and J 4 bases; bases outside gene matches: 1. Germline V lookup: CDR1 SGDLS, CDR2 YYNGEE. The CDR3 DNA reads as TGTGCCAGCAGCCGACAGGGGGCCTATGGCTACACCTTC. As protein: CASSRQGAYGYTF.

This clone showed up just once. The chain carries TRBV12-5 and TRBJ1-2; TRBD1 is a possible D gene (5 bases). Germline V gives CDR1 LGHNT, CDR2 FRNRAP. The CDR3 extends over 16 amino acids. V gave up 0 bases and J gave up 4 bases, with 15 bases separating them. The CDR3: CASGLVFGGRSYGYTF. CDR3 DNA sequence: TGTGCTAGTGGTTTGGTTTTTGGGGGGAGAAGCTATGGCTACACCTTC.

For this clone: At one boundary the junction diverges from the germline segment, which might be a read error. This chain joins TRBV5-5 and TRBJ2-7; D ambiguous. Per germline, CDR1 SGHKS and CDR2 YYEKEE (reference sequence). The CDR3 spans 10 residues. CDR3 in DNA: TGTGCCAGCAACTCCCACGAGCAGTACTTC. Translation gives CASNSHEQYF.